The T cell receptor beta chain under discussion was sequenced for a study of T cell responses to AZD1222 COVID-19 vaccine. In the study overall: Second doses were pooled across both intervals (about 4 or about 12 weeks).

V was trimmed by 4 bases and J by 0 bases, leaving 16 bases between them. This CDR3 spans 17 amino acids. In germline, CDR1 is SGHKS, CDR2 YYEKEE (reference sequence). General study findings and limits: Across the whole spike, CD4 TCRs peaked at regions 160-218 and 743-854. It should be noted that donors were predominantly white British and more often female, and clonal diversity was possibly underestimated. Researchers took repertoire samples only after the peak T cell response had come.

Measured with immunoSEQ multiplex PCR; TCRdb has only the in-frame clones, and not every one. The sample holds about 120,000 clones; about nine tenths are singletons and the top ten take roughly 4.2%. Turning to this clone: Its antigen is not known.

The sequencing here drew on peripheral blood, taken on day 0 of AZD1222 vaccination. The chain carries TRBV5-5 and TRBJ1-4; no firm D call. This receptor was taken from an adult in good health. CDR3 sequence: CASSPGRSPATNEKLFF. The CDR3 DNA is TGTGCCAGCAGCCCCGGAAGGTCACCCGCAACTAATGAAAAACTGTTTTTT.